This is a list of T cell receptor beta chains from one sample in a study of a mutant IDH1 vaccine in newly diagnosed glioma. The antigens for these receptors are not known. The repertoire was sequenced with immunoSEQ multiplex PCR; TCRdb's copy has only in-frame clones and lacks some. There are under 40,000 clones in the sample; around 82% occur only once, and about 10% lies in the top ten. Sample: PBMCs, taken from a glioma patient whose treatment included an IDH1 peptide vaccine. The origin of the receptors is a woman in her thirties or forties with glioma. CDR3s include the opening cysteine and the closing phenylalanine or tryptophan. D genes are given only for firm matches. Rows may omit the clone size; those that give it use once, few, many or a size class.

- | TRBJ1-5 | 14 | TRBV27 | - | TGTGCCAGCAGTTTTACAATTAGCAATCAGCCCCAGCATTTT | CASSFTISNQPQHF
few | TRBJ1-2 | 15 | TRBV19 | - | TGTGCCAGTAGCCTGCGACTTCCCCGGGCCTATGGCTACACCTTC | CASSLRLPRAYGYTF
- | TRBJ2-7 | 13 | TRBV10-2 | TRBD1 | TGCGCCAGCAGTGAGGACAGGGACCACGAGCAGTACTTC | CASSEDRDHEQYF
- | TRBJ2-1 | 13 | TRBV6-5 | - | TGTGCCAGCAGCAGAGGCCCCATCAATGAGCAGTTCTTC | CASSRGPINEQFF
- | TRBJ2-7 | 16 | TRBV4-1 | TRBD1 | TGCGCCAGCAGCCACCAACCGACAGGGAACTCCTACGAGCAGTACTTC | CASSHQPTGNSYEQYF
- | TRBJ1-3 | 14 | TRBV11-2 | - | TGTGCCAGCAGCTTTGGGGTCTCTGGAAACACCATATATTTT | CASSFGVSGNTIYF
few | TRBJ2-1 | 16 | TRBV5-1 | - | TGCGCCAGCAGCCTCGGGCGACGGGGAGATACAATGGGGCAGTTCTTC | CASSLGRRGDTMGQFF
once | TRBJ2-7 | 15 | TRBV5-6 | - | TGTGCCAGCAGCTATATAGGGACCGACAACTACGAGCAGTACTTC | CASSYIGTDNYEQYF
- | TRBJ1-6 | 13 | TRBV7-6 | - | TGTGCCAGCAGCTTAGAAAGCGGTTCACCCCTCCACTTT | CASSLESGSPLHF
once | TRBJ1-2 | 13 | TRBV7-9 | TRBD1 | TGTGCCGGTTCAGGGGGCGCTGGCTATGGCTACACCTTC | CAGSGGAGYGYTF
- | TRBJ1-1 | 16 | TRBV7-9 | - | TGTGCCAGCAGCCAGCCGAGGGGCAGGGTCGGCACTGAAGCTTTCTTT | CASSQPRGRVGTEAFF
few | TRBJ1-2 | 15 | TRBV6-6 | TRBD1 | TGTGCCAGCAGAACACGACAGGGGGCTAACTATGGCTACACCTTC | CASRTRQGANYGYTF
- | TRBJ1-1 | 13 | TRBV6-1 | - | TGTGCCAGCAGTGCGACGACGGCCACTGAAGCTTTCTTT | CASSATTATEAFF
- | TRBJ1-1 | 18 | TRBV6-4 | TRBD1 | TGTGCCAGCAGTGAAGGGACAGGGGCCGCCCGGGGAAACTCTGAAGCTTTCTTT | CASSEGTGAARGNSEAFF
- | TRBJ2-3 | 17 | TRBV7-6 | TRBD2 | TGTGCCAGCAGCACCATACCTAGCGGGGGGGCCTTAGATACGCAGTATTTT | CASSTIPSGGALDTQYF
- | TRBJ1-6 | 15 | TRBV5-1 | - | TGCGCCAGCAGCTTGGAAGGGGGGCATAATTCACCCCTCCACTTT | CASSLEGGHNSPLHF
- | TRBJ1-1 | 15 | TRBV10-2 | TRBD1 | TGCGCCAGCAGGAAAACAGGGGAACGGAACACTGAAGCTTTCTTT | CASRKTGERNTEAFF
- | TRBJ2-4 | 14 | TRBV6-5 | TRBD1 | TGTGCCAGCAGTTACGACAGGGGTGGGAACATTCAGTACTTC | CASSYDRGGNIQYF
- | TRBJ2-1 | 14 | TRBV18 | - | TGTGCCAGCTCACCTTGGCAGGAGGGCCATGAGCAGTTCTTC | CASSPWQEGHEQFF
once | TRBJ2-5 | 18 | TRBV7-6 | TRBD1 | TGTGCCAGCAGCTTAGCGCACCTCGGGACAGAAGTAGAAGAGACCCAGTACTTC | CASSLAHLGTEVEETQYF
- | TRBJ1-2 | 14 | TRBV2 | - | TGTGCCAGCAGTGAAGCGCAGGACAACTATGGCTACACCTTC | CASSEAQDNYGYTF
- | TRBJ2-7 | 14 | TRBV6-1 | TRBD2 | TGTGCTACGAGGAGACTAGCGGGGGCATACGAGCAGTACTTC | CATRRLAGAYEQYF
- | TRBJ1-2 | 18 | TRBV5-6 | TRBD1 | TGTGCCAGCAGCTTGGGGGGATCACAGGGGGCTCCCTTCTATGGCTACACCTTC | CASSLGGSQGAPFYGYTF
- | TRBJ2-5 | 14 | TRBV6-6 | TRBD1 | TGTGCCAGCACTCCCTCGTCGACAGGGGAGACCCAGTACTTC | CASTPSSTGETQYF
- | TRBJ2-7 | 14 | TRBV5-6 | - | TGTGCCAGCAGCTTGGCACAGAGCTCCTACGAGCAGTACTTC | CASSLAQSSYEQYF